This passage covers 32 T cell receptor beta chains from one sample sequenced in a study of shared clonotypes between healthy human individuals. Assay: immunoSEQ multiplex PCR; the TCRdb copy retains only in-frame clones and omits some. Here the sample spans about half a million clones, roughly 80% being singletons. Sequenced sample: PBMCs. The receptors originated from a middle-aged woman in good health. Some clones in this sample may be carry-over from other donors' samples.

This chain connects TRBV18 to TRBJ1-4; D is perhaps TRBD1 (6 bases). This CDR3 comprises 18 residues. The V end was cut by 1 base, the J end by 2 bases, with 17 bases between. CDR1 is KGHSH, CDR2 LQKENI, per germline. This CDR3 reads CASSPLPPATGTNEKLFF. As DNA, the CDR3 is TGTGCCAGCTCACCACTTCCCCCCGCTACAGGGACTAATGAAAAACTGTTTTTT.

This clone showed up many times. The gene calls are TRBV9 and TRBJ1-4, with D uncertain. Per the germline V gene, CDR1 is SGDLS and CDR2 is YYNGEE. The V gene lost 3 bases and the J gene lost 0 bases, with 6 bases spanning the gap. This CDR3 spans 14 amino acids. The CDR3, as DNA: TGTGCCAGCAGCGAAGTTTCAACTAATGAAAAACTGTTTTTT. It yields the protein CASSEVSTNEKLFF.

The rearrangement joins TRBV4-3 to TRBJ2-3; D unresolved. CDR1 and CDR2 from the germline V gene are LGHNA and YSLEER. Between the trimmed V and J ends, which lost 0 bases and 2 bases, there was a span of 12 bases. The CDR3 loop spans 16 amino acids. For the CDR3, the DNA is TGCGCCAGCAGCCAAGATGTCGTTGTCTACACAGATACGCAGTATTTT. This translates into CASSQDVVVYTDTQYF.

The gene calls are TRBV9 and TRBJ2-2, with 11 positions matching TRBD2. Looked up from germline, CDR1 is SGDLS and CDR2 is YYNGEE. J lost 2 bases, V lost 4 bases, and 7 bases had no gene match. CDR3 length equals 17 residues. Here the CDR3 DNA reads TGTGCCAGCAGCTTTGGACTAGCGGGTACAAACACCGGGGAGCTGTTTTTT. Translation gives CASSFGLAGTNTGELFF.

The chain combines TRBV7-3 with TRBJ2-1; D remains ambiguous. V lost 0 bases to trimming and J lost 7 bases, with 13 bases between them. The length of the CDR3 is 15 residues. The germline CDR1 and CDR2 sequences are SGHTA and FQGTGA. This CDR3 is CASSLTSAGMNEQFF. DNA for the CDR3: TGTGCCAGCAGCTTAACGTCAGCTGGGATGAATGAGCAGTTCTTC.

The CDR3 DNA sequence: TGTGCCAGCTCGAAGTTCCCGGGACTAGCGGGAGTTTCATACACCGGGGAGCTGTTTTTT. Translated: CASSKFPGLAGVSYTGELFF. This chain connects TRBV27 to TRBJ2-2; 14 bases match TRBD2. The V and J ends lost 8 bases and 3 bases, in that order; junction bases with no gene match: 17. The CDR3 covers 20 residues. Germline loops: CDR1 MNHEY, CDR2 SMNVEV (reference sequence).

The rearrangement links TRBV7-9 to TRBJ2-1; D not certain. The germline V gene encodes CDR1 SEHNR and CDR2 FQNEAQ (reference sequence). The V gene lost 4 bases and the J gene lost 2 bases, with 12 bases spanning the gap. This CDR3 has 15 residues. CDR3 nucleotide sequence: TGTGCCAGCAGCTCACGGGCCCGGGCCTACAATGAGCAGTTCTTC. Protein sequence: CASSSRARAYNEQFF.

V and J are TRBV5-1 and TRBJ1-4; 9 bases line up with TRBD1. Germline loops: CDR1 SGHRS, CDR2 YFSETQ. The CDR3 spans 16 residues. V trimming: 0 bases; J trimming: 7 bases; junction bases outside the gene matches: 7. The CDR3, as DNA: TGCGCCAGCAGCTTGGGAACCGGGACAGGGTTTGAAAAACTGTTTTTT. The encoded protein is CASSLGTGTGFEKLFF.

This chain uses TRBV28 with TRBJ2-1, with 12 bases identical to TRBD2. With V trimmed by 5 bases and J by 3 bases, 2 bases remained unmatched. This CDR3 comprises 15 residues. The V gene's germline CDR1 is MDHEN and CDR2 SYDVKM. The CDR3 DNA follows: TGTGCCAGCAGTCTAGCGGGAGGGATCTACAATGAGCAGTTCTTC. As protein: CASSLAGGIYNEQFF.

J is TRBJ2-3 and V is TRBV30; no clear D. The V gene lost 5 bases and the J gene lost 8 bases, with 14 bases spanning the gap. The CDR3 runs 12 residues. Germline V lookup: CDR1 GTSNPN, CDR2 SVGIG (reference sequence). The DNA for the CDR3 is TGTGCCTGGTCCCCCTCCTGGGGTACGCAGTATTTT. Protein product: CAWSPSWGTQYF. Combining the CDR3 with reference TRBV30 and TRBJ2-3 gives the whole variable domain SQTIHQWPATLVQPVGSPLSLECTVEGTSNPNLYWYRQAAGRGLQLLFYSVGIGQISSEVPQNLSASRPQDRQFILSSKKLLLSDSGFYLCAWSPSWGTQYFGPGTRLTVL.

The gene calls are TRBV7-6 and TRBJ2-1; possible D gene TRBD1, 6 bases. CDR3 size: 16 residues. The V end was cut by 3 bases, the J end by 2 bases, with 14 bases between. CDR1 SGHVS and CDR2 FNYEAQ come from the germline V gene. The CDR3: CASSFAYRATYNEQFF. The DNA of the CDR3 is TGTGCCAGCAGCTTTGCGTACAGGGCCACCTACAATGAGCAGTTCTTC.

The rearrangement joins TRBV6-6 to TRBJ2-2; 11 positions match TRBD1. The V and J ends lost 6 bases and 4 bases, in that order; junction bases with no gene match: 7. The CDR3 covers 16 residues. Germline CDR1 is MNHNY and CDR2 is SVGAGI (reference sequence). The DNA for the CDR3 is TGTGCCAGCAGCTCCGGGACAGGGGGTAGCACCGGGGAGCTGTTTTTT. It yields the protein CASSSGTGGSTGELFF.

The chain's CDR3 is CASSVTGGREQYF. The CDR3 DNA sequence: TGTGCCAGCAGCGTCACAGGGGGTAGGGAGCAGTACTTC. The rearrangement joins TRBV5-5 to TRBJ2-7; 8 nucleotides agree with TRBD1. The CDR3 runs 13 residues. Unmatched junction bases numbered 7, after V lost 4 bases and J lost 7 bases. Germline CDR1 reads SGHKS; CDR2 reads YYEKEE (reference sequence). The full variable domain, in which reference TRBV5-5 and TRBJ2-7 provide the parts outside the CDR3, is DAGVTQSPTHLIKTRGQQVTLRCSPISGHKSVSWYQQVLGQGPQFIFQYYEKEERGRGNFPDRFSARQFPNYSSELNVNALLLGDSALYLCASSVTGGREQYFGPGTRLTVT.

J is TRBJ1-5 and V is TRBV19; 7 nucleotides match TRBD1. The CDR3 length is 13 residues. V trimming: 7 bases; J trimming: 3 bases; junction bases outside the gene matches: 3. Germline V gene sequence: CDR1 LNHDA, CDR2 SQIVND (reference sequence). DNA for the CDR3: TGTGCCAGTAAAGGGGGCCTCAATCAGCCCCAGCATTTT. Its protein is CASKGGLNQPQHF.

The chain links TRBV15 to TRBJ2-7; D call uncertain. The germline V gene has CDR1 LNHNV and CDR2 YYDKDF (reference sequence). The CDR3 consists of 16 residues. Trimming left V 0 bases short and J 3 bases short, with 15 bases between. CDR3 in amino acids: CATSRDISLVVYEQYF. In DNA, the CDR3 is TGTGCCACCAGCAGAGATATTAGCCTTGTAGTCTACGAGCAGTACTTC.

CDR3 amino acids: CASSTPGQRYEQYF. DNA of the CDR3: TGTGCCAGTAGTACACCGGGACAGAGGTACGAGCAGTACTTC. J is TRBJ2-7 and V is TRBV19; the match to TRBD1 covers 7 bases. Germline CDR1 and CDR2: LNHDA and SQIVND (reference sequence). After removal of 4 bases from V and 4 bases from J, the junction contained 7 bases not matched to a gene. This CDR3 has 14 residues. Full variable domain (remainder filled in from reference TRBV19 and TRBJ2-7): DGGITQSPKYLFRKEGQNVTLSCEQNLNHDAMYWYRQDPGQGLRLIYYSQIVNDFQKGDIAEGYSVSREKKESFPLTVTSAQKNPTAFYLCASSTPGQRYEQYFGPGTRLTVT.

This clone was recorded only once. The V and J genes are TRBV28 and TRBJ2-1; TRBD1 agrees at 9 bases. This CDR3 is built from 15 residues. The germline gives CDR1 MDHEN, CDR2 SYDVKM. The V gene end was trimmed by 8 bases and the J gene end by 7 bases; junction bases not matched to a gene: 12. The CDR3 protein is CASDATGTGINEQFF. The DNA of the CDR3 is TGTGCCAGCGATGCGACCGGGACAGGGATAAATGAGCAGTTCTTC. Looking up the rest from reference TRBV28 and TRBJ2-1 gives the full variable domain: DVKVTQSSRYLVKRTGEKVFLECVQDMDHENMFWYRQDPGLGLRLIYFSYDVKMKEKGDIPEGYSVSREKKERFSLILESASTNQTSMYLCASDATGTGINEQFFGPGTRLTVL.

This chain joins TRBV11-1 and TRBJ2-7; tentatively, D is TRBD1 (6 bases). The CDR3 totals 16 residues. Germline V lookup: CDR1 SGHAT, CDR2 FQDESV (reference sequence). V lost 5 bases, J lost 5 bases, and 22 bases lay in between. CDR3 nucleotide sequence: TGTGCCAGCAGCACGTACGCCGGGACACGGGGTAACGAGCAGTACTTC. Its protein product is CASSTYAGTRGNEQYF.

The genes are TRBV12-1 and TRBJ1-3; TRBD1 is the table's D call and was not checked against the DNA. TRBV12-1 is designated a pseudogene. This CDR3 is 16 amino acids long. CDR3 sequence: CASTPYRAYSGNTIYF. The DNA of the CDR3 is TGTGCCAGCACCCCGTACAGGGCCTACTCTGGAAACACCATATATTTT.

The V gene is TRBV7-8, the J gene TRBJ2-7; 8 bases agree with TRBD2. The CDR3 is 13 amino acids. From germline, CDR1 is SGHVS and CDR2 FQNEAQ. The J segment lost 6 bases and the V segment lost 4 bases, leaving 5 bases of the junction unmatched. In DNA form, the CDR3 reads TGTGCCAGCAGCTACCGGACTAGCTTCGAGCAGTACTTC. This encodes CASSYRTSFEQYF.

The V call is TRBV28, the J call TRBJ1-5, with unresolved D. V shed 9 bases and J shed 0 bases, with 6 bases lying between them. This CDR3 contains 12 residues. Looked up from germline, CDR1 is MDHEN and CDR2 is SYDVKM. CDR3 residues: CARVHSNQPQHF. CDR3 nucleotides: TGTGCCAGGGTCCATAGCAATCAGCCCCAGCATTTT.

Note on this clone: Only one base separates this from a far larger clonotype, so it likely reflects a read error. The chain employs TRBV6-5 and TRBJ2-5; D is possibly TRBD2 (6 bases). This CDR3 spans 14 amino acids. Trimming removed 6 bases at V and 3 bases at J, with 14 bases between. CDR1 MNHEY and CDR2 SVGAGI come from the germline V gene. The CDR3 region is CASSPSGGKETQYF. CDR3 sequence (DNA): TGTGCCAGCAGCCCAAGTGGGGGGAAAGAGACCCAGTACTTC.

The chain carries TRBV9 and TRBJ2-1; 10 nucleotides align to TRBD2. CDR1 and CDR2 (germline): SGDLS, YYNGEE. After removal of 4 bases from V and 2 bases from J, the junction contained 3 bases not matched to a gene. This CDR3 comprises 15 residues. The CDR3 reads CASSLSGRTYNEQFF. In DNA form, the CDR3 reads TGTGCCAGCAGCCTTAGCGGGAGGACCTACAATGAGCAGTTCTTC.

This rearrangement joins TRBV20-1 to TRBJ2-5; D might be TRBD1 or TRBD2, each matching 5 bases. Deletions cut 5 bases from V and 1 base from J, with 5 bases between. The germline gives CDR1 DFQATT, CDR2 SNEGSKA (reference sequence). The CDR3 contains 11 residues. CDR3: CSAGGQETQYF. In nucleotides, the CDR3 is TGCAGTGCTGGGGGCCAAGAGACCCAGTACTTC.

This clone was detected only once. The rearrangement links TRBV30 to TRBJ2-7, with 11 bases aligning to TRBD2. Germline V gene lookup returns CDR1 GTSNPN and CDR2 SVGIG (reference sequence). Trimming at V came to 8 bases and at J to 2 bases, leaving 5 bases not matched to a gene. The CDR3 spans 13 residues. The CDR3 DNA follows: TGTGCCGCGCTAGCGGGGGGAACCTACGAGCAGTACTTC. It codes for CAALAGGTYEQYF.

CDR3 amino acids: CASRLAGEETQYF. In DNA, the CDR3 is TGCGCCAGCAGACTAGCGGGAGAAGAGACCCAGTACTTC. The chain employs TRBV5-1 and TRBJ2-5, with 11 nucleotides matching TRBD2. CDR1 SGHRS and CDR2 YFSETQ come from the germline V gene. The CDR3 totals 13 residues. V trimming: 5 bases; J trimming: 3 bases; junction bases outside the gene matches: 0.

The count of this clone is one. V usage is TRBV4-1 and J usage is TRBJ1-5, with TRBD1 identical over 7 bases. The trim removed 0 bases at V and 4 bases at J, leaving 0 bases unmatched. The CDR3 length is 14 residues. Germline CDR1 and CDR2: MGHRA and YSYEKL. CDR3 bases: TGCGCCAGCAGCCAAGACAGGGGGAATCAGCCCCAGCATTTT. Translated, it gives CASSQDRGNQPQHF.

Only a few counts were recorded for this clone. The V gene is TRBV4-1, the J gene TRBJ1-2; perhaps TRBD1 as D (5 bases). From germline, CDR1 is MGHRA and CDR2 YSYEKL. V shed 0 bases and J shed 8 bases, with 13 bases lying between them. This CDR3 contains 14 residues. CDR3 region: CASSQEHRNGGYTF. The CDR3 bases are TGCGCCAGCAGCCAAGAACACAGGAATGGAGGCTACACCTTC.

The CDR3 loop is CASSQGRGTGQPQHF. The CDR3 region has the DNA TGTGCCAGCAGCCAGGGGCGAGGGACGGGCCAGCCCCAGCATTTT. V and J are TRBV2 and TRBJ1-5; D perhaps matches TRBD1 (6 bases). Per germline, CDR1 SNHLY and CDR2 FYNNEI. The CDR3 has 15 amino acids. The germline V and J ends were trimmed by 6 bases and 7 bases, with 19 bases remaining between them.

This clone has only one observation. This chain's CDR3 is CASKAGNSYNEQFF. CDR3 sequence (DNA): TGTGCCAGCAAGGCGGGGAACTCCTACAATGAGCAGTTCTTC. The chain uses TRBV28 and TRBJ2-1; D possibly corresponds to TRBD2 (6 bases). Germline-derived CDR1 and CDR2 are MDHEN and SYDVKM. The V gene lost 7 bases and the J gene lost 0 bases, with 10 bases spanning the gap. The CDR3 consists of 14 residues.

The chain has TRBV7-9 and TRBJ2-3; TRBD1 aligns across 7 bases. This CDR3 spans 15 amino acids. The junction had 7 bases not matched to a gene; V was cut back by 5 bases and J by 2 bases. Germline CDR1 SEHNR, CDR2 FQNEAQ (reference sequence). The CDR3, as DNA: TGTGCCAGCAGCCCCGACAGGGTCTTCACAGATACGCAGTATTTT. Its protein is CASSPDRVFTDTQYF.

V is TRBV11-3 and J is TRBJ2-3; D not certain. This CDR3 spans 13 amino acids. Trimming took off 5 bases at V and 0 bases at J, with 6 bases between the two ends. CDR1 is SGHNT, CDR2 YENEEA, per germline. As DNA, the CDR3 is TGTGCCAGCAGCCTCCCTAGCACAGATACGCAGTATTTT. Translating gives CASSLPSTDTQYF. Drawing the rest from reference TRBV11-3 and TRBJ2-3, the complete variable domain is EAGVVQSPRYKIIEKKQPVAFWCNPISGHNTLYWYLQNLGQGPELLIRYENEEAVDDSQLPKDRFSAERLKGVDSTLKIQPAELGDSAVYLCASSLPSTDTQYFGPGTRLTVL.